This T cell receptor beta chain was sequenced during a study of blood T cell repertoires in COVID-19. Study information: Specimens from acute and convalescent COVID-19 originated in the United States, Italy and Spain. T cells, B-cell-depleted T cells, or PBMCs supplied cDNA or gDNA.

Per the original methods: By means of reference gene primer amplification, nucleated cell counts were estimated. Only in-frame clones appear in the TCRdb table, and some are missing; sequencing was by immunoSEQ multiplex PCR. That table supplies the V and J calls and clone size; D and trimming were determined from the DNA. The sample lists fewer than 250,000 clones, approximately 90% occurring once. This sequence originates from a human donor in a cohort sampled during active COVID-19. Sequences were obtained from peripheral blood.

Here the CDR3 reads CASSPTVAGPLGGYTF. The CDR3 region has the DNA TGCGCCAGCAGCCCCACCGTGGCAGGGCCTTTAGGTGGCTACACCTTC. The chain recombines TRBV5-1 with TRBJ1-2; D is perhaps TRBD1 (5 bases). V lost 4 bases and J 7 bases, leaving 23 bases between the germline ends. The CDR3 totals 16 residues. The germline V gene encodes CDR1 SGHRS and CDR2 YFSETQ.